The source of this T cell receptor beta chain is a study of beta chain features in type 1 diabetes. Note on this clone: The antigen is unknown.

Expressed TCRB transcripts got sequenced, as all isolated RNA was reverse transcribed. Profiling relied on immunoSEQ multiplex PCR, and the TCRdb table lists in-frame clones only, not all of them. Found here are 250,000 to 350,000 clones, roughly 13% of them singletons; the top ten hold more than 0.015%. General study findings and limits: A PCR bias possibly favoring shorter templates would apply equally to patients and controls. Moderate but significant shortening of TCRB CDR3s was recorded in all four CD4+ subsets from Type 1 diabetes patients. Patients' naive, central memory and regulatory TCRB repertoires appeared more alike than those of healthy donors. Patients with type 1 diabetes carried fewer insertions and had more deletions at their VDJ junctions.

By way of CD45RO/CCR7/CD25/CD127/CD95/CD27, the CD4+ regulatory, stem cell-like memory, central memory and naive cells were sorted. The TCR was taken from a man aged 25 to 40 with type 1 diabetes. Source material: naive CD4+ T cells from blood.

DNA of the CDR3: TGTGCCAGCAGTTTCCAGCGGGAGGAGGGGGAGACCCAGTACTTC. Its protein product is CASSFQREEGETQYF. The chain employs TRBV28 and TRBJ2-5; 9 bases are shared with TRBD2. The CDR3 has 15 amino acids. Germline V CDR1 and CDR2: MDHEN, SYDVKM. The junction had 7 bases not matched to a gene; V was cut back by 3 bases and J by 5 bases.